This T cell receptor (beta chain) was sequenced for a study of blood T cell repertoires in COVID-19. Germline lookup yields CDR1 SGDLS and CDR2 YYNGEE. The CDR3 contains 14 residues. J was trimmed by 5 bases and V by 7 bases; bases with no gene match: 8. Clones were sequenced by immunoSEQ multiplex PCR, and TCRdb holds only the in-frame ones, with some missing. Counted here are approximately 100,000 clones, roughly 89% occurring once; the ten biggest clones make up roughly 4.2%. A Seattle source enrolled patients during active infection and followed them longitudinally. A single count supports this clone.

This chain connects TRBV9 to TRBJ1-4, with 7 bases aligning to TRBD1. The sample was peripheral blood. This sequence was found in a human donor with COVID-19, enrolled during active disease. The donor label of this sample is uncertain. CDR3 loop: CASDRTGDNEKLFF. As DNA, the CDR3 is TGTGCCAGCGACCGGACAGGAGACAATGAAAAACTGTTTTTT.